One and the same sample provided the 4 T cell receptor beta chains below, sequenced in a study of technical replicates of blood from a handful of donors. The method was immunoSEQ multiplex PCR; TCRdb's version includes in-frame clones alone and lacks a portion of them. The sample has 85,000 to 100,000 clones, 94% seen once; the top ten hold around 0.25%. Material for sequencing was T cells isolated from PBMCs. The source is a human donor in good health.

The rearrangement uses TRBV28 and TRBJ2-5, with 12 bases lining up with TRBD1. Trimming at V came to 3 bases and at J to 5 bases, leaving 7 bases not matched to a gene. Germline CDR1 reads MDHEN; CDR2 reads SYDVKM. The CDR3 totals 16 residues. For the CDR3, the DNA is TGTGCCAGCAGTTTTCGGGGACAGGGGGCACGTGAGACCCAGTACTTC. Protein product: CASSFRGQGARETQYF. The whole variable domain, remainder taken from reference TRBV28 and TRBJ2-5, is DVKVTQSSRYLVKRTGEKVFLECVQDMDHENMFWYRQDPGLGLRLIYFSYDVKMKEKGDIPEGYSVSREKKERFSLILESASTNQTSMYLCASSFRGQGARETQYFGPGTRLLVL.

V is TRBV25-1 and J is TRBJ1-6; TRBD1 matches at 12 bases. With V trimmed by 4 bases and J by 7 bases, 2 bases remained unmatched. Germline CDR1 is MGHDK and CDR2 is SYGVNS. The CDR3 sequence is 15 residues long. The CDR3 is CASSGGQGANSPLHF. Written as DNA, the CDR3 is TGTGCCAGCAGTGGGGGACAGGGGGCGAATTCACCCCTCCACTTT.

V usage is TRBV9 and J usage is TRBJ1-1, with D possibly being TRBD1 (6 bases). Germline loops: CDR1 SGDLS, CDR2 YYNGEE. This CDR3 has 15 residues. Trimming pared 4 bases from V and 4 bases from J, leaving 17 bases between. This chain's CDR3 is CASSQSGGRITEAFF. The CDR3 coding sequence is TGTGCCAGCAGCCAAAGCGGGGGGCGGATCACTGAAGCTTTCTTT. The full variable domain, its missing parts supplied by reference TRBV9 and TRBJ1-1, is DSGVTQTPKHLITATGQRVTLRCSPRSGDLSVYWYQQSLDQGLQFLIQYYNGEERAKGNILERFSAQQFPDLHSELNLSSLELGDSALYFCASSQSGGRITEAFFGQGTRLTVV.

The chain uses TRBV19 and TRBJ1-1; the D is unclear. CDR3 size: 13 residues. Germline lookup yields CDR1 LNHDA and CDR2 SQIVND (reference sequence). V was clipped by 4 bases and J by 10 bases, with 16 bases between them. DNA of the CDR3: TGTGCCAGTAGTACCCTTGGGGTCGCGGGAGCTTTCTTT. Translated, it gives CASSTLGVAGAFF.